This entry is about one TCR beta chain. The source of the sample is a study of blood T cell repertoires in COVID-19. Participant ages covered 18 to 89 years across about 25 US areas. Cohorts were assigned according to the clinical history that participants reported. Recovery among Cohort 3 donors was established by two negative PCRs, clearance, or symptom resolution. Trimming took off 7 bases at V and 0 bases at J, with 12 bases between the two ends. The CDR3 contains 14 residues. Germline CDR1 is SNHLY and CDR2 is FYNNEI. Per the original methods: Nucleated cell number was recorded as an estimate derived from reference gene primer amplification. Here immunoSEQ multiplex PCR was the method, and the copy in TCRdb shows in-frame clones only, minus some. V and J calls and clone size are those listed in that table; D and trimming were worked out from the DNA. The sample consists of 200,000 to 300,000 clones, about 89% of them appearing once.

The clonotype was recovered from a man aged 35-49 years who had recovered from COVID-19. What was sequenced was PBMCs or T cells enriched from blood (not recorded which). The J gene is TRBJ1-1, the V gene TRBV2; D not resolved. As DNA, the CDR3 is TGTGCCAGCAAGGTGGAGCAATTGAACACTGAAGCTTTCTTT. This gives the protein CASKVEQLNTEAFF. The full variable domain, rest sourced from reference TRBV2 and TRBJ1-1, is EPEVTQTPSHQVTQMGQEVILRCVPISNHLYFYWYRQILGQKVEFLVSFYNNEISEKSEIFDDQFSVERPDGSNFTLKIRSTKLEDSAMYFCASKVEQLNTEAFFGQGTRLTVV.